Listed here is a single T cell receptor (beta chain). This clone was counted once. Its antigen is currently not known. The record has no base qualities; no much larger clone is one base away. The cohort was made up of 500 to 850 healthy bone marrow donors. All cohort members were sampled while nominally healthy, although unrecorded immune exposures were likely present. The donor tested CMV seronegative, placing the donor among the 350 or so seronegative members of the cohort. A peripheral blood sample was collected from each donor, and TCR beta sequencing was performed on peripheral blood mononuclear cells. Genomic DNA extraction from the blood cell samples was performed with the Qiagen DNeasy Blood Extraction Kit. The CDR3, from cysteine to phenylalanine, totals 13 residues. Kept here is only the CDR3 DNA, which spans 39 bases and is read in frame from base 1. V and J are trimmed by 9 bases and 6 bases, and the gene matches miss 7 bases of the junction. Based on the germline V gene (reference sequence), the CDR1 and CDR2 sequences are LNHDA and SQIVND.

Libraries were prepared through the immunoSEQ multiplex PCR assay. The multiplex PCR relied on a mix of 60 forward primers for TCR Vbeta segments and 13 reverse primers for TCR Jbeta segments. Amplification of the CDR3 region of rearranged TCR beta genes was performed with a multiplex PCR assay on genomic DNA. The amplified TCR beta libraries were sequenced on the Illumina HiSeq System as 87-base-pair reads. Processing in the source paper ran as follows. In a later analysis, around 80 million unique TCR beta chains were counted across the roughly 700 repertoires, and some 10 million of these chains were shared by at least two donors. A nearest-neighbor algorithm error-corrected the raw reads and collapsed the reads into unique sequences, merging closely related sequences to remove PCR and sequencing errors. V, D and J gene segments were assigned by aligning CDR3 sequences to IMGT reference sequences. For a sequence to be retained, a match of at least six nucleotides to both a V gene segment and a J gene segment was required. A rearrangement was called productive if the CDR3 had no stop codons and remained in frame with V and J, and every other rearrangement was called non-productive. Following IMGT convention, CDR3 was defined as the stretch from the second conserved V-encoded cysteine up to the conserved J-encoded phenylalanine. The earlier analysis of 587 of the donors excluded sequences that lacked an unambiguous match to a single V gene segment. In an earlier analysis of around 590 of the donors, a V segment was called functional when productive rearrangements were above 56.7%, and segregating when the standard deviation between donors exceeded 5%. A statistical classification framework was developed to diagnose cytomegalovirus status using the catalog of TCR beta chain sequences. V and J gene assignment, in a later analysis, came from comparing TCR nucleotide sequences with IMGT/GENE-DB human TR gene sequences. A later analysis assigned CDR3 sequences and most-parsimonious VDJ recombination scenarios with the TCRdist pipeline. A later analysis defined each TCR beta chain by its CDR3 amino acid sequence plus V-gene family, and excluded reads lacking a unique V-gene family. A later analysis removed roughly 590 highly shared, low-generation-probability nucleotide sequences to deal with suspected cross-contamination and a sequencing artifact. A later analysis calculated a clonal expansion index for each public chain from normalized within-repertoire ranks of inferred template counts. Generation probabilities in a later analysis came from a VDJ recombination model fitted to out-of-frame rearrangements, and those results were checked against IGoR. A later analysis scored TCR-TCR, TCR-HLA and TCR-CMV co-occurrence with hypergeometric tests, applying a repertoire-size bias correction to TCR pairs. In a later analysis, false discovery rates were estimated by permuting HLA or CMV assignments 20 times. A later analysis grouped co-occurring TCRs with DBSCAN, adding TCRdist sequence similarity when clustering within HLA-allele-positive subsets. Repertoires with fewer than 30,000 or more than 120,000 public chains were left out of co-occurrence clustering, as were about 5 repertoires with anomalous nucleotide sharing. Drawn from immuneACCESS, this table holds only the in-frame rearrangements with V and J called that TCRdb kept. Clones are partly lost; checked studies trace under half to an unresolved V gene and leave the rest unexplained. The DNA gave D and trimming, while V, J and clone size come from that table. This sample has some 150,000 clones in its table, and 70% of those were observed once. The ten largest clonotypes hold about 1.5% of the sample.

This sample stems from a study of cytomegalovirus exposure and HLA in healthy donors (dated by TCRdb to about 2017). Background for the entire study: In an earlier analysis of fewer than 750 of the donors, 250 to 350 Gb of sequence data and 100 million or so unique TCR beta sequences from 180 million or so T cells were reported. Around 320 gigabases of sequencing data and tens of millions of unique TCR sequences were included in an early release covering around 600 HLA-typed donors. Among the approximately 400 genotyped donors, 75% to 90% belonged to the genetic ancestry cluster associated with self-reported Caucasian donors. The study aimed to test whether signatures of past pathogen exposure could be identified by cataloging public T cell receptors. The study used immunosequencing to profile the T cell repertoires of approximately 650 subjects and linked those repertoires to cytomegalovirus serostatus. Along with the roughly 700-subject first cohort, a separate validation cohort of 120 different subjects was used. The study combined high-throughput TCR immunosequencing, statistical association of individual TCRs with disease status, and machine learning to predict cytomegalovirus infection status. To study patterns of TCR occurrence, a later analysis re-analyzed previously published TCR beta repertoires from 650 to 750 donors and added high-resolution HLA genotyping. Rather than using new phenotypic data, the later analysis identified candidate immune exposures from TCR beta sequences and from how often those sequences occurred across donors. An earlier analysis of 587 of the donors used high-throughput TCR beta sequencing to judge whether each TCR beta V gene segment behaved as functional or pseudogenic. Alongside the repertoire data, information on donor age, sex, ethnicity and CMV serostatus was compiled. In a later genetic analysis, genome-wide SNP genotypes for about 55% of the roughly 700 donors were used, and that subset was treated as a discovery cohort. Every discovery cohort repertoire had been produced on one sequencing platform. HLA typing covered class I and class II loci at four-digit resolution. The number of typed donors differed by locus: roughly 629-630 for A, B, C, DRB1 and DQB1; about 520 for DQA1; around 580 for DPA1; and some 430 for DPB1. Five DR-DQ haplotypes were handled as single units for association and clustering, since linkage in the cohort was strong. On average, roughly 240,000 unique TCR beta nucleotide sequences were sequenced per donor among about 400 genotyped donors of the cohort, with around 19% of those sequences being non-productive. What the research found in general, with its limitations: In both the original and validation cohorts, the classifier was reported to diagnose cytomegalovirus status with high specificity and sensitivity. It was suggested by the authors that the approach could potentially be generalized to other disease states and immunological phenotypes. A later analysis associated roughly 17,000 TCR beta sequences with specific HLA alleles at a false discovery rate of 0.05. The presence/absence analyses assumed that sequencing depth was roughly uniform across donors, and that assumption may not be true. In the study, some 160 TCR beta chains were listed as associated with cytomegalovirus. Most CMV-associated TCR beta chains appeared to be HLA-restricted in a later analysis, and the HLA associations seemed to be driven largely by CMV exposure. In vitro tests confirmed that a few of the cytomegalovirus-associated TCR beta chains recognize cytomegalovirus antigens. Most TCR sequences were observed very rarely across donors, whereas some public TCRs were present in many individuals. The earlier analysis of fewer than 750 of the donors excluded 15 to 20 rarely observed V segments, including chromosome 9 orphons, because counts were too low. According to a later genetic analysis, donors in an Asian-associated ancestry cluster had fewer N-insertions in productive TCRs than the roughly 700-donor mean. HLA typing was unavailable for some donors at each locus, so association tests used only the typed subset. Immune exposure information for the cohort was limited to CMV serostatus. Correlated functional status among segregating V segments might reflect linkage disequilibrium, but an unknown experimental factor could not be ruled out. V-gene and J-gene trimming of TCR beta chains was associated with a missense DCLRE1C variant in a later genetic analysis, and the association was replicated in an independent cohort. According to a later analysis, parvovirus B19, influenza, CMV and Epstein-Barr virus appeared linked to several top co-occurrence clusters. Compared with equally common non-associated chains, HLA-associated TCR beta chains in a later analysis were more clonally expanded and had lower generation probabilities. Some IMGT-functional V segments, including TRBV6-2 and TRBV6-3, could not be told apart with the 87-base-pair reads, so those segments were excluded. Broadly in line with IMGT annotations, most TCR beta V segments showed up in productive rearrangements about 87% or about 30% of the time in an earlier analysis of roughly 590 of the donors. A group of highly shared sequence variants was considered likely to be a technical artifact of the sequencing pipeline. A further reported finding was that TCR beta sequences accurately predicted the HLA-A and HLA-B alleles for most subjects in the first cohort. When HLA alleles, especially DR and DQ, strongly co-occurred, TCR associations were difficult to assign to individual alleles. In a later analysis, the rate of TCR association differed among HLA loci, with DRB1 alleles having the most associated TCRs and HLA-C alleles having the fewest. In this cohort, only TCR beta chains were sequenced, and detectable features were limited by the absence of alpha or paired-chain data.

The sequence was collected from a woman aged 25 to 39 in good health and CMV-seronegative. The chain joins TRBV19 to TRBJ2-2, with 7 junctional bases fitting TRBD2. The source material was PBMCs. The CDR3: CASSGAISGELFF. The DNA sequence follows: TGTGCCAGCAGCGGGGCGATCTCCGGGGAGCTGTTTTTT.